The 3 T cell receptor beta chains reported below all come from one sample, sequenced in a study of CD8+CD57+ T cells in acquired aplastic anemia. All sequencing subjects had displayed CD8+CD57+ cell expansion on flow cytometry. Template material for TCR beta VDJ and CDR3 profiling consisted of genomic DNA. TCRdb processed the reads anew with MiXCR; each CDR3 protein has one entry. Of 180,000 or so distinct CDR3 sequences in the sample, 40% to 50% were seen once. Sequencing was done on a sample of sorted CD4+, CD8+, or CD8+CD57+ T cells (not recorded which) from PBMCs. These receptors all come from a human donor with aplastic anemia.

The DNA of the CDR3 is TGTGCCAGCAGTCCCGAGGGAGGGGAGCTGTTTTTT. This sequence encodes CASSPEGGELFF. The chain carries TRBV12-3 or TRBV12-4 and TRBJ2-2; possibly TRBD2 for D (5 bases). The CDR3 sequence is 12 residues long. Trimming pared 5 bases from V and 8 bases from J, leaving 9 bases between.

This clonotype has at least ten counts. The CDR3, as DNA: TGTGCCAGCAGCCCCTTACCGGCAAATTCACCCCTCCACTTT. Its protein product is CASSPLPANSPLHF. The chain combines TRBV7-2 with TRBJ1-6; D is uncertain. CDR3 length: 14 amino acids. Germline V gene sequence: CDR1 SGHTA, CDR2 FQGNSA. V lost 5 bases, J lost 7 bases, and 12 bases lay in between.

The chain combines TRBV3-1 with TRBJ2-2, with 10 nucleotides matching TRBD1. CDR3 size: 16 residues. Germline CDR1 reads LGHDT; CDR2 reads YNNKEL (reference sequence). V trimming: 1 base; J trimming: 4 bases; junction bases outside the gene matches: 3. The CDR3 region is CASSQGDRGFTGELFF. The CDR3 coding sequence is TGTGCCAGCAGCCAAGGGGACAGGGGTTTCACCGGGGAGCTGTTTTTT.